What follows are 3 T cell receptor beta chains derived from one specimen sequenced in a study of blood T cell repertoires in COVID-19. The table came from immunoSEQ multiplex PCR; TCRdb's copy has only in-frame clones and leaves some out. The table shows about 86,000 clones, with approximately 88% occurring only once. Sequencing used peripheral blood. These receptors came from a woman older than 75 with active or convalescent COVID-19.

CDR3 nucleotides: TGTGCCAGCAATTTCCCCGGGAGATACTATGGCTACACCTTC. Amino acids: CASNFPGRYYGYTF. The V call is TRBV28, the J call TRBJ1-2; D call uncertain. V was shortened by 7 bases and J by 3 bases, with 15 bases between the two germline ends. The CDR3 loop spans 14 amino acids. CDR1 and CDR2 (germline): MDHEN, SYDVKM.

This chain connects TRBV14 to TRBJ2-2; unclear D gene. The CDR3 length is 13 residues. Looked up from germline, CDR1 is SGHDN and CDR2 is FVKESK. V lost 1 base and J lost 9, with 9 bases in between. The CDR3 protein is CASSQGPSWELFF. The DNA for the CDR3 is TGTGCCAGCAGCCAAGGCCCGAGCTGGGAGCTGTTTTTT.

The chain couples TRBV21-1 to TRBJ2-4; the listed D gene, TRBD1, was not tested against the DNA. TRBV21-1 is assigned pseudogene status. CDR3 size: 17 residues. DNA of the CDR3: TGTGCCAGCAGCAAAACGGGCAGGGGAAGAAGGGAAAACATTCAGTACTTC. This sequence encodes CASSKTGRGRRENIQYF.